This TCR beta chain emerged from a study of cytomegalovirus exposure and HLA in healthy donors. This CDR3 has 15 amino acids. Per germline, CDR1 KGHSH and CDR2 LQKENI. Unmatched junction bases numbered 4, after V lost 1 base and J lost 4 bases. Primers: 60 Vbeta forward and 13 Jbeta reverse. Some clones are missing from TCRdb's copy, which holds only in-frame ones; the method was immunoSEQ multiplex PCR. Among 100,000 to 150,000 clones listed, around 77% were seen once. General study points: According to a later analysis, most TCR beta chains associated with CMV appeared HLA-restricted.

For this clone: The target antigen is unknown.

This TCR came from a male donor in good health and CMV-seropositive. The specimen sequenced was PBMCs. The chain links TRBV18 to TRBJ1-1; 9 nucleotides line up with TRBD1. The CDR3, as DNA: TGTGCCAGCTCACCACGGGACAGGGTGGGCACTGAAGCTTTCTTT. Its translation: CASSPRDRVGTEAFF.